This T cell receptor (beta chain) was recovered during a study of HIV-infected patients and healthy controls. TCRdb analysed the 5' RACE reads with MiXCR anew, one entry per CDR3 protein. The table includes 70,000 or so distinct CDR3 sequences, roughly a sixth detected once. The germline CDR1 and CDR2 sequences are SGHVS and FQNEAQ. The length of the CDR3 is 14 residues. The ends were cut back, 5 bases at V and 0 bases at J, with 10 bases in the middle. This clonotype was seen at least ten times. The chain combines TRBV7-8 with TRBJ1-2; no clear D. The clonotype originates from a human donor in good health. Material: CD4+ T cells from blood. The CDR3 sequence is CASSRAVSNYGYTF. CDR3 coding DNA: TGTGCCAGCAGCAGAGCGGTTTCTAACTATGGCTACACCTTC.